The following is a TCR beta chain sequence with its context. This clone was seen a handful of times. Its antigen is currently not known. Nothing much larger sits one base from this clone, and base qualities are not available. The CDR3 starts with the cysteine, ends with the phenylalanine, and has 20 residues. Only CDR3 DNA remains: 60 bases, in frame from the first base. Ends trimmed: V by 6 bases, J by 2 bases; bases unmatched to a gene: 22. According to the germline V gene, CDR1 reads SGHTA and CDR2 reads FQGTGA. This sample stems from a study of blood T cell repertoires in COVID-19 (dated by TCRdb to the early 2020s). Looking at the study overall: Samples from collaborators originated in the United States, Italy and Spain and spanned both the acute and convalescent phases of COVID-19. The repertoires were made available in a free public database intended to serve as a resource for research on the immune response to SARS-CoV-2. Sample metadata almost always included a de-identified subject ID, COVID-19 status, age in years and sex. The samples were drawn from the first 160 participants of the ongoing ImmuneRACE study and from under 1,500 subjects provided by 6 global collaborators. The prospective study material was composed of cDNA or gDNA derived from T cells, B-cell-depleted T cells, or PBMCs. The dataset comprised deeply sampled blood TCRbeta repertoires from subjects exposed to, actively infected with, or recovered from COVID-19. HLA class I and class II types, where available, came from metadata supplied by the sample provider rather than from assay-based typing.

Collaborating institutions collected whole blood in K2EDTA tubes following their own protocols. For TCRbeta analysis, collaborators shipped samples in one of three forms: frozen whole blood, isolated PBMCs, or DNA extracted from either of those sample types. The immunoSEQ Assay, a bias-controlled multiplex PCR, was used to amplify TCRbeta CDR3 regions from genomic DNA. On the study's bioinformatics: The number of nucleated cells in each sample was estimated by amplification of reference gene primers within the assay. Sequence reads were collapsed and filtered to measure the absolute abundance of every unique TCRbeta CDR3 rearrangement. Productive Simpson clonality was computed per sample as the square root of Simpson's diversity index over productive rearrangements. Imported from immuneACCESS, the table was reduced by TCRdb to in-frame sequences with V and J called. These copies leave out some clones; in studies compared against another copy, an unresolved V gene accounts for under half, and the cause of the remainder is not known. V and J calls and clone size are given by that table; D and trimming were obtained from the DNA. This sample comprises fewer than 90,000 clones, about 83% of them detected only once. The ten largest clones take up over 40% of the sample.

Results and caveats for the whole study, not just this receptor: Clinical and demographic metadata were provided uncurated, with the amount varying by source and participant.

The source of this sequence is a human donor in a cohort sampled during active COVID-19. The sequencing input was peripheral blood. The chain employs TRBV7-3 and TRBJ1-1, and 9 bases in between align with TRBD1. The CDR3 is CASRLKAVTTGTGGNTEAFF. The DNA reads as follows: TGTGCCAGCAGGCTTAAGGCGGTAACTACGGGTACAGGGGGCAACACTGAAGCTTTCTTT.